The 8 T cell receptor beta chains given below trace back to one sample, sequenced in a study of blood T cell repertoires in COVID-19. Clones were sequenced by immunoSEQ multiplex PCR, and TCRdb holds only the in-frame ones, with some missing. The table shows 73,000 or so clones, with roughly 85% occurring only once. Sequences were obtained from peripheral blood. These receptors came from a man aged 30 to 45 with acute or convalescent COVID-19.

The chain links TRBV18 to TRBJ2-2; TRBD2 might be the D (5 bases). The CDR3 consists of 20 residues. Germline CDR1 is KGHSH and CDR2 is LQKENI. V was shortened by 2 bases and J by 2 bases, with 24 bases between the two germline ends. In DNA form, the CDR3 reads TGTGCCAGCTCACCAGGGTTATACCAACTAGGCGGTCAAAACACCGGGGAGCTGTTTTTT. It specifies CASSPGLYQLGGQNTGELFF.

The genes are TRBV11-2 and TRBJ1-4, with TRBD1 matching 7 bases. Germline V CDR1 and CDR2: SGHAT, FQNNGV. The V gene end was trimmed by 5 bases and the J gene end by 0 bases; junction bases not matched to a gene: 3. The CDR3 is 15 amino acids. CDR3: CASSPDRATNEKLFF. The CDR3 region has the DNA TGTGCCAGCAGCCCAGACAGGGCAACTAATGAAAAACTGTTTTTT.

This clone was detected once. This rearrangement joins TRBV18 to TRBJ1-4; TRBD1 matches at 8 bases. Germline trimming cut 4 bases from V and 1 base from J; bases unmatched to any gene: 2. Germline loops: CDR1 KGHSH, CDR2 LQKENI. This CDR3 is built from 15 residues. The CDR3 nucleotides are TGTGCCAGCTCACTAACAGGGGGAACTAATGAAAAACTGTTTTTT. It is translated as CASSLTGGTNEKLFF.

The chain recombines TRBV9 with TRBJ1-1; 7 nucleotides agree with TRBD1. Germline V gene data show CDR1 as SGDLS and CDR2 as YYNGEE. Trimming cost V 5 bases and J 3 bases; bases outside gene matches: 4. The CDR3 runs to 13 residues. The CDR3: CASRPGQHTEAFF. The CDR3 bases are TGTGCCAGCAGGCCGGGACAGCACACTGAAGCTTTCTTT. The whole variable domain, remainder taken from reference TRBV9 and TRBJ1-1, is DSGVTQTPKHLITATGQRVTLRCSPRSGDLSVYWYQQSLDQGLQFLIQYYNGEERAKGNILERFSAQQFPDLHSELNLSSLELGDSALYFCASRPGQHTEAFFGQGTRLTVV.

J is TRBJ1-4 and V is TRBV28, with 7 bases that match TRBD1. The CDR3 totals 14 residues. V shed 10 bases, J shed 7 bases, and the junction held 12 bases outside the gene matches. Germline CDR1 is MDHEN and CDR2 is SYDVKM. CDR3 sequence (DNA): TGTGCCACCACTCTCCGACAGGGAACTGAAAAACTGTTTTTT. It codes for CATTLRQGTEKLFF. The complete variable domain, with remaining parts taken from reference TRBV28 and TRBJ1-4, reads DVKVTQSSRYLVKRTGEKVFLECVQDMDHENMFWYRQDPGLGLRLIYFSYDVKMKEKGDIPEGYSVSREKKERFSLILESASTNQTSMYLCATTLRQGTEKLFFGSGTQLSVL.

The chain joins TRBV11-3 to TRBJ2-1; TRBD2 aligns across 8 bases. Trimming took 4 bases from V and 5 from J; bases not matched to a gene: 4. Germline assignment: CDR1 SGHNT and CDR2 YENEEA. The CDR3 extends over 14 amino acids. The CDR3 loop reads CASSSTSGHNEQFF. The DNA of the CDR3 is TGTGCCAGCAGCTCCACTAGCGGCCACAATGAGCAGTTCTTC.

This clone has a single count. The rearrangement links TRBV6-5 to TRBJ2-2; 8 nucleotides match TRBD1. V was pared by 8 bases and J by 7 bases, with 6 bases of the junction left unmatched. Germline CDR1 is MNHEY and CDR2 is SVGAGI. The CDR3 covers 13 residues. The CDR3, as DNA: TGTGCCAGCGGAAACAGGGGGATCGGGGAGCTGTTTTTT. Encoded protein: CASGNRGIGELFF.

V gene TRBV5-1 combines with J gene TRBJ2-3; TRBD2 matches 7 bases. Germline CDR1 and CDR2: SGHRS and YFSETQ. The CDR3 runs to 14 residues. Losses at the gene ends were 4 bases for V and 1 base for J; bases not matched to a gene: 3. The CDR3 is CASSDSGRTDTQYF. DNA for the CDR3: TGCGCCAGCAGCGATAGCGGGCGCACAGATACGCAGTATTTT.